This T cell receptor beta chain emerged from a study of blood T cell repertoires in COVID-19. Study overall: Sites across the United States, Italy and Spain contributed samples from acute and convalescent COVID-19. From T cells, B-cell-depleted T cells, or PBMCs came the material, which was cDNA or gDNA.

In germline, CDR1 is LGHNA, CDR2 YSLEER. This CDR3 comprises 16 residues. V was cut by 3 bases and J by 4 bases, with 16 bases left in between. Source study methods: Estimation of nucleated cell counts was performed using reference gene primer amplification. Using immunoSEQ multiplex PCR, the repertoire was profiled, and TCRdb retains in-frame clones only, with some absent. D and trimming were read from the DNA, whereas the V and J calls and clone size are those reported in that table. The data contain 90,000 to 120,000 clones, about nine tenths of them seen just once; the ten biggest clones take up more than 0.9%.

Sequencing was done on a sample of peripheral blood. This sequence originates from a woman aged 25-40 years with acute or convalescent COVID-19. V and J are TRBV4-3 and TRBJ2-1, with D perhaps matching TRBD2 (6 bases). CDR3 nucleotides: TGCGCCAGCAGCCAGCTCGGGACTGGGGGTTACAATGAGCAGTTCTTC. Translated: CASSQLGTGGYNEQFF.